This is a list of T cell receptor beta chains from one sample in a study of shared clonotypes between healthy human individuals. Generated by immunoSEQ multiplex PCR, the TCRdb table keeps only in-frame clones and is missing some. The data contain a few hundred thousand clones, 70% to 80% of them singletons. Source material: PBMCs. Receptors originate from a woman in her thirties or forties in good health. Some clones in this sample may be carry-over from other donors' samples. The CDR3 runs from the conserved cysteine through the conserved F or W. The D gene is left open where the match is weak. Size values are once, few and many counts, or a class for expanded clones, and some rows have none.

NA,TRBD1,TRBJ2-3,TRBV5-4,TGTGCCAGCAGCCCGGCAGGGGGAGATACGCAGTATTTT,CASSPAGGDTQYF
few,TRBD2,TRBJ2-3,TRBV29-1,TGCAGCATCGGGACTAGCGGGAGAGATACGCAGTATTTT,CSIGTSGRDTQYF
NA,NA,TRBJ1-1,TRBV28,TGTGCCAGCAGTTCGAATCTAAGGTCGGAAGCTTTCTTT,CASSSNLRSEAFF
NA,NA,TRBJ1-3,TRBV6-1,TGTGCCAGCAGCTTCGAACAGGGAAACACCATATATTTT,CASSFEQGNTIYF
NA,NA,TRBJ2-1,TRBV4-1,TGCGCCAGCAGCCAGCCTCCCACAGGGAGTAACAATGAGCAGTTCTTC,CASSQPPTGSNNEQFF
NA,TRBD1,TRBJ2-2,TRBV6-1,TGTGCCAGCCGCCACAGGGGGCTGGGCACCGGGGAGCTGTTTTTT,CASRHRGLGTGELFF
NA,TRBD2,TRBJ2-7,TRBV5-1,TGCGCCAGCAGCCACGGGGCGGGAGAATACGAGCAGTACTTC,CASSHGAGEYEQYF
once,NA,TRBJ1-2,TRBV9,TGTGCCAGCAGCGCAGGGGCACACTATGGCTACACCTTC,CASSAGAHYGYTF
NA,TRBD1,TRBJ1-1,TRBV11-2,TGTGCCAGCAGCTTAGTCTCAGGGGGTTGGGGTGAAGCTTTCTTT,CASSLVSGGWGEAFF
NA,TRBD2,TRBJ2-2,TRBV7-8,TGTGCCAGCAGCTTACCGGGACTAGCGGGAAACACCGGGGAGCTGTTTTTT,CASSLPGLAGNTGELFF
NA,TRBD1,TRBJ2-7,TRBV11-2,TGTGCCAGCAGCCCAAACCCTTCCGGGACAGGGGGCACCTACGAGCAGTACTTC,CASSPNPSGTGGTYEQYF
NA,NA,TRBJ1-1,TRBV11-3,TGTGCCAGCAGCTTAGGGATTTCCACTGAAGCTTTCTTT,CASSLGISTEAFF
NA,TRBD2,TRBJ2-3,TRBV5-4,TGTGCCAGCAGCGGGGGACTACAGGCCCTAGATACGCAGTATTTT,CASSGGLQALDTQYF
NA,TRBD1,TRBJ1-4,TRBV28,TGTGCCAGCACCAGAACAGGGGGGGATGAAAAACTGTTTTTT,CASTRTGGDEKLFF
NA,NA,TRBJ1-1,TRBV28,TGTGCCAGCAGAGGCACGATTAACGTGAACACTGAAGCTTTCTTT,CASRGTINVNTEAFF
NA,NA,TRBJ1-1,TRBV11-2,TGTGCCAGCAGCTTAGAAGTCAGGGGGAACACTGAAGCTTTCTTT,CASSLEVRGNTEAFF